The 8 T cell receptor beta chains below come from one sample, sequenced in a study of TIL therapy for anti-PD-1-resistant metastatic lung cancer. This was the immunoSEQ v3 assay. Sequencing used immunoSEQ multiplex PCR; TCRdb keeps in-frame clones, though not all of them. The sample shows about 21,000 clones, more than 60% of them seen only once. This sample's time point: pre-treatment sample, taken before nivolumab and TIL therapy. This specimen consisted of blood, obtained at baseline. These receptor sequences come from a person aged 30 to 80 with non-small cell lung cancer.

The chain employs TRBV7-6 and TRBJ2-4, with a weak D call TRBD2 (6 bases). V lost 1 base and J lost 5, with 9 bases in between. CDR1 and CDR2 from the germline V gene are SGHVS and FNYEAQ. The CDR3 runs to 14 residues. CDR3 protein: CASSLGERENIQYF. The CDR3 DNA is TGTGCCAGCAGCTTAGGCGAGCGGGAAAACATTCAGTACTTC.

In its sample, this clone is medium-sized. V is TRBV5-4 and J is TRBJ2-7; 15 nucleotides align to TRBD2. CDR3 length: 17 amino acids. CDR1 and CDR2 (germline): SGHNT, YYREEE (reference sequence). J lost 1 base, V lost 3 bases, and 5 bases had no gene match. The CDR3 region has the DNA TGTGCCAGCAGCTCCGGGACTAGCGGGAGGCCTTCCTACGAGCAGTACTTC. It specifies CASSSGTSGRPSYEQYF.

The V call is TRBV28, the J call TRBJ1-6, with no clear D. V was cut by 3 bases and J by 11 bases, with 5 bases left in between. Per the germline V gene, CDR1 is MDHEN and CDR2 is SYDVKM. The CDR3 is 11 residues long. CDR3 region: CASSFSAPLHF. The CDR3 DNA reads TGTGCCAGCAGTTTCTCCGCACCCCTCCACTTT.

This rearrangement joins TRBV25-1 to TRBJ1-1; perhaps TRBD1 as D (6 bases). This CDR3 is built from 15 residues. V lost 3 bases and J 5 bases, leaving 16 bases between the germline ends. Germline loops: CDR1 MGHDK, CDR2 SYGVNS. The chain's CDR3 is CASSDPRGGWTEAFF. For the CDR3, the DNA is TGTGCCAGCAGTGACCCACGAGGGGGATGGACTGAAGCTTTCTTT.

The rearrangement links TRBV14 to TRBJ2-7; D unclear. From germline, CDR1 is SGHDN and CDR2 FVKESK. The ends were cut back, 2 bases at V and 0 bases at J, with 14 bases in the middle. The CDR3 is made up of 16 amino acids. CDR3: CASSQLLGMSSYEQYF. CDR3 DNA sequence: TGTGCCAGCAGCCAACTACTTGGCATGAGCTCCTACGAGCAGTACTTC.

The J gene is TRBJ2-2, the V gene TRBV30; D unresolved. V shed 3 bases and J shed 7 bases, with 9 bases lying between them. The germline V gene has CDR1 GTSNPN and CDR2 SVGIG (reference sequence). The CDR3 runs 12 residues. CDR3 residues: CAWRPFNGELFF. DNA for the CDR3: TGTGCCTGGAGACCTTTTAACGGGGAGCTGTTTTTT.

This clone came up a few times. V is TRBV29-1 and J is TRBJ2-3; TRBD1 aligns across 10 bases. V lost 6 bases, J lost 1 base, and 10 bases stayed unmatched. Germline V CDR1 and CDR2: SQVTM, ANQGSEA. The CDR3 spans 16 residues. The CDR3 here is CSVQRDRGWGTDTQYF. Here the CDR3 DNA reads TGCAGCGTACAACGGGACAGGGGATGGGGCACAGATACGCAGTATTTT.

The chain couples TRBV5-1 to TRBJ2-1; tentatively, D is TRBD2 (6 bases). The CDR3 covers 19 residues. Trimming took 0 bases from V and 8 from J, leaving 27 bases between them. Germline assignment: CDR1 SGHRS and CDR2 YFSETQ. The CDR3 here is CASSLGLVSSVATTDEQFF. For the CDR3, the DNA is TGCGCCAGCAGCTTGGGACTAGTGTCTTCAGTTGCGACGACGGATGAGCAGTTCTTC.